This record concerns one T cell receptor (beta chain) sequence. TCRdb re-called the 5' RACE reads; every CDR3 protein appears as one record, without DNA. The table gives 120,000 to 150,000 distinct CDR3 sequences; the top ten clones make up approximately 12% of it. These data come from a study of T cells expressing NK-cell markers. The CDR3 is 12 amino acids. Germline CDR1 and CDR2: MNHEY and SMNVEV (reference sequence). The sample was blood T cells: a sorted CD56 or NKG2C T cell subset, CD4+ or CD8+ T cells, or bulk PBMC T cells (not recorded which). The TCR sequence derives from a man aged 18 to 30 in good health. The J gene is TRBJ2-3, the V gene TRBV27. The CDR3 here is CASSSSGDTQYF.